The clone carrying this T cell receptor (beta chain) showed up many times. Gene names follow the mouse nomenclature. Read sequence stops 4 residues before the CDR3 end, and the germline J gene provides the missing end. Extraction of RNA preceded its reverse transcription into cDNA, which served as the sequencing template. Sequenced by immunoSEQ multiplex PCR; TCRdb stores in-frame clones only, minus some. The record shows about 4,000 clones for this sample, with no singletons present. This sample is part of a study of CD8+ T cells in alopecia areata. Turning to the study itself: Recipients were roughly 7-11-week-old female C3H/HeJ mice grafted with skin from approximately 6-13-month-old C3H/HeJ donors with spontaneous alopecia.

Cutaneous lymph node cells were pooled, and they were sorted using CD4, CD8alpha, NKG2D, NKG2ACE and other markers. CDR1 NSQYPW and CDR2 LRSPGD come from the germline V gene (reference sequence). V gave up 3 bases and J gave up 2 bases; unmatched junction bases: 7. CDR3 length equals 17 residues. The sequence was collected from a C3H/HeJ mouse with alopecia areata. MHC haplotype: H2-k. The sequenced sample was CD8+ T cells sorted from a lymph node. This rearrangement joins TRBV1 to TRBJ2-4; the match to TRBD1 covers 11 bases. The sequenced part of the CDR3 DNA is TGCACCTGCAGTGCCGTGGACAGGGGGCGGGTTCAAAAC. It codes for CTCSAVDRGRVQN. The full-length CDR3 reads as CTCSAVDRGRVQNTLYF.